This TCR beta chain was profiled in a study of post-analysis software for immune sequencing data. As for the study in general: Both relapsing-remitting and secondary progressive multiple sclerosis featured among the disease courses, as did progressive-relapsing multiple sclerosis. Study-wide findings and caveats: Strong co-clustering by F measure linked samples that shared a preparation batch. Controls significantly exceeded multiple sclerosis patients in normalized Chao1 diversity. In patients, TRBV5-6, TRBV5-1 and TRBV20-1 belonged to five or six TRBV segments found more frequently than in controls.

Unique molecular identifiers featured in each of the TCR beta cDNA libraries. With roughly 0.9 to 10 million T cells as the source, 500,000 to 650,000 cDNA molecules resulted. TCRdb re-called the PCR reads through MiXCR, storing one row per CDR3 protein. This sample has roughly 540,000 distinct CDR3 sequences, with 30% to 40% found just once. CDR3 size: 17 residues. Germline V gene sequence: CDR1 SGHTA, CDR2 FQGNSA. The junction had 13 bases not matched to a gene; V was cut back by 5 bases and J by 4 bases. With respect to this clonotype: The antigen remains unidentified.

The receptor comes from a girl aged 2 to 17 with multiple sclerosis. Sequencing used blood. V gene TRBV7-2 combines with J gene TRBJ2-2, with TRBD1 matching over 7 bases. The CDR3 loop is CASSPQSRGSFTGELFF. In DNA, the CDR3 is TGTGCCAGCAGCCCACAGAGCAGGGGGAGTTTCACCGGGGAGCTGTTTTTT.